These T cell receptor beta chains were read from a single sample in a study of shared clonotypes between healthy human individuals. Using immunoSEQ multiplex PCR, the repertoire was profiled, and TCRdb retains in-frame clones only, with some absent. The sample shows some 2,100,000 clones, 90% to 96% of them seen only once. The specimen was naive CD4+ T cells sorted from blood. These receptors were taken from a man between 18 and 29 years old in good health. CDR3s include the opening cysteine and the closing phenylalanine or tryptophan. The order of the fields is J gene, D gene, V gene, clone size, CDR3 protein, CDR3 DNA. D genes are given only for firm matches. The size entry is marked missing in some rows and otherwise reads once, few, many or a size class.

J: TRBJ2-5
D: TRBD2
V: TRBV5-4
size: -
CDR3: CASSLSPAGGQETQYF
DNA: TGTGCCAGCAGCTTGTCTCCAGCGGGGGGGCAAGAGACCCAGTACTTC

J: TRBJ2-2
D: TRBD2
V: TRBV5-4
size: -
CDR3: CASSLIAGVPGELFF
DNA: TGTGCCAGCAGCTTAATAGCGGGAGTCCCCGGGGAGCTGTTTTTT

J: TRBJ2-7
D: TRBD1
V: TRBV5-1
size: -
CDR3: CASSLGDRNEQYF
DNA: TGCGCCAGCAGCTTGGGGGACAGGAACGAGCAGTACTTC

J: TRBJ1-1
D: TRBD1
V: TRBV7-6
size: -
CDR3: CASSLAESGSWTGGRNTEAFF
DNA: TGTGCCAGCAGCTTAGCGGAATCGGGGTCGTGGACAGGGGGCCGAAACACTGAAGCTTTCTTT

J: TRBJ1-2
D: -
V: TRBV6-1
size: few
CDR3: CASSESGAHYGYTF
DNA: TGTGCCAGCAGTGAGTCAGGGGCCCACTATGGCTACACCTTC

J: TRBJ1-2
D: -
V: TRBV15
size: -
CDR3: CATSRDGGYYGYTF
DNA: TGTGCCACCAGCAGAGATGGGGGTTACTATGGCTACACCTTC

J: TRBJ2-7
D: -
V: TRBV18
size: -
CDR3: CASSNHPGTLGEQYF
DNA: TGTGCCAGCTCAAACCACCCCGGGACACTGGGCGAGCAGTACTTC

J: TRBJ2-3
D: -
V: TRBV2
size: -
CDR3: CASRDLGVDTQYF
DNA: TGTGCCAGCCGGGACTTGGGAGTGGATACGCAGTATTTT

J: TRBJ2-7
D: TRBD1
V: TRBV7-9
size: -
CDR3: CASLGQGYEQYF
DNA: TGTGCCAGCTTAGGACAGGGCTACGAGCAGTACTTC

J: TRBJ1-1
D: -
V: TRBV19
size: -
CDR3: CASSGQMNTEAFF
DNA: TGTGCCAGTAGCGGACAGATGAACACTGAAGCTTTCTTT

J: TRBJ2-7
D: -
V: TRBV18
size: -
CDR3: CASSPANQLFYEQYF
DNA: TGTGCCAGCTCACCAGCTAATCAGTTATTCTACGAGCAGTACTTC

J: TRBJ1-1
D: -
V: TRBV6-5
size: -
CDR3: CASTKGQFEAFF
DNA: TGTGCCAGCACTAAAGGACAGTTTGAAGCTTTCTTT

J: TRBJ2-3
D: -
V: TRBV2
size: -
CDR3: CASSGDGGTDTQYF
DNA: TGTGCCAGCAGTGGGGACGGAGGCACAGATACGCAGTATTTT

J: TRBJ2-7
D: TRBD1
V: TRBV5-1
size: -
CDR3: CASSPKSGQGYEQYF
DNA: TGCGCCAGCTCCCCGAAATCGGGACAGGGTTACGAGCAGTACTTC

J: TRBJ2-6
D: -
V: TRBV11-1
size: -
CDR3: CASSLSGANVLTF
DNA: TGTGCCAGCAGCTTATCCGGGGCCAACGTCCTGACTTTC

J: TRBJ1-1
D: -
V: TRBV19
size: -
CDR3: CASSPILNTEAFF
DNA: TGTGCCAGTAGTCCCATCCTGAACACTGAAGCTTTCTTT

J: TRBJ2-3
D: -
V: TRBV10-2
size: -
CDR3: CASSESWRGGADTQYF
DNA: TGCGCCAGCAGTGAGTCGTGGCGAGGCGGTGCAGATACGCAGTATTTT

J: TRBJ2-4
D: TRBD1
V: TRBV11-1
size: -
CDR3: CASSSGQGAIDIQYF
DNA: TGTGCCAGCAGCTCGGGACAGGGGGCGATAGACATTCAGTACTTC

J: TRBJ2-2
D: -
V: TRBV18
size: -
CDR3: CASSHGKDSNTGELFF
DNA: TGTGCCAGCTCACACGGGAAGGACAGTAACACCGGGGAGCTGTTTTTT

J: TRBJ2-1
D: TRBD2
V: TRBV19
size: -
CDR3: CASSNLAGGVNEQFF
DNA: TGTGCCAGTAGCAACCTAGCGGGAGGTGTAAATGAGCAGTTCTTC

J: TRBJ1-1
D: -
V: TRBV28
size: -
CDR3: CASSPAGITEAFF
DNA: TGTGCCAGCAGTCCGGCAGGGATAACTGAAGCTTTCTTT

J: TRBJ1-2
D: TRBD1
V: TRBV29-1
size: -
CDR3: CSVGQRGYTF
DNA: TGCAGCGTGGGACAGAGGGGCTACACCTTC

J: TRBJ2-5
D: -
V: TRBV5-4
size: -
CDR3: CASSATGREETQYF
DNA: TGTGCCAGCAGCGCCACAGGGCGGGAGGAGACCCAGTACTTC

J: TRBJ2-2
D: TRBD1
V: TRBV6-1
size: few
CDR3: CASSVPGTGGTGELFF
DNA: TGTGCCAGCAGTGTCCCCGGGACAGGGGGGACCGGGGAGCTGTTTTTT

J: TRBJ2-5
D: -
V: TRBV5-6
size: -
CDR3: CASSFRDIQETQYF
DNA: TGTGCCAGCAGCTTTCGGGACATACAAGAGACCCAGTACTTC

J: TRBJ2-5
D: -
V: TRBV2
size: -
CDR3: CASGVVQETQYF
DNA: TGTGCCAGCGGTGTAGTACAAGAGACCCAGTACTTC

J: TRBJ1-6
D: -
V: TRBV28
size: -
CDR3: CAIRDGGGDSPLHF
DNA: TGTGCCATCAGGGACGGAGGGGGGGACTCACCCCTCCACTTT

J: TRBJ2-1
D: TRBD2
V: TRBV2
size: -
CDR3: CASSEALLAGGSSYNEQFF
DNA: TGTGCCAGCAGTGAAGCGCTACTAGCGGGGGGGAGCTCCTACAATGAGCAGTTCTTC

J: TRBJ1-1
D: -
V: TRBV21-1
size: few
CDR3: CASSKALGRSTEAFF
DNA: TGTGCCAGCAGCAAAGCGCTAGGGAGGAGTACTGAAGCTTTCTTT

J: TRBJ1-6
D: -
V: TRBV19
size: -
CDR3: CASSINRETYNSPLHF
DNA: TGTGCCAGTAGTATAAACCGGGAGACCTATAATTCACCCCTCCACTTT

J: TRBJ2-5
D: TRBD2
V: TRBV5-1
size: -
CDR3: CASSPRGGQKKTQYF
DNA: TGCGCCAGCAGTCCCCGGGGGGGCCAAAAGAAGACCCAGTACTTC

J: TRBJ1-6
D: -
V: TRBV7-9
size: -
CDR3: CASSLATGASSPLHF
DNA: TGTGCCAGCAGCTTAGCGACGGGTGCGTCGTCACCCCTCCACTTT

J: TRBJ2-6
D: -
V: TRBV28
size: -
CDR3: CASSSGSSGANVLTF
DNA: TGTGCCAGCAGTTCGGGAAGCTCTGGGGCCAACGTCCTGACTTTC

J: TRBJ2-7
D: TRBD1
V: TRBV19
size: -
CDR3: CASSIGTAYEQYF
DNA: TGTGCCAGTAGTATTGGGACAGCCTACGAGCAGTACTTC

J: TRBJ2-2
D: TRBD2
V: TRBV14
size: -
CDR3: CASSLMAGDYTGELFF
DNA: TGTGCCAGCTCCCTAATGGCGGGGGACTACACCGGGGAGCTGTTTTTT

J: TRBJ2-1
D: -
V: TRBV5-1
size: -
CDR3: CASSLGNLGPVNNEQFF
DNA: TGCGCCAGCAGCTTGGGGAACCTAGGACCCGTTAACAATGAGCAGTTCTTC

J: TRBJ2-4
D: -
V: TRBV19
size: -
CDR3: CASSIDVTGPSNIQYF
DNA: TGTGCCAGTAGTATAGATGTCACCGGGCCCTCAAACATTCAGTACTTC

J: TRBJ1-2
D: -
V: TRBV6-1
size: -
CDR3: CASSDGVYGYTF
DNA: TGTGCCAGCAGTGATGGGGTATATGGCTACACCTTC

J: TRBJ2-5
D: -
V: TRBV9
size: -
CDR3: CASSVASNQETQYF
DNA: TGTGCCAGCAGCGTAGCCAGCAACCAAGAGACCCAGTACTTC

J: TRBJ2-3
D: -
V: TRBV4-1
size: once
CDR3: CASSQDIRYPDTQYF
DNA: TGCGCCAGCAGCCAAGATATTCGTTACCCAGATACGCAGTATTTT

J: TRBJ1-1
D: -
V: TRBV9
size: once
CDR3: CASSYGPYTEAFF
DNA: TGTGCCAGCAGCTATGGGCCTTACACTGAAGCTTTCTTT

J: TRBJ2-2
D: TRBD1
V: TRBV18
size: -
CDR3: CASSPGQYTGELFF
DNA: TGTGCCAGCTCACCGGGACAGTACACCGGGGAGCTGTTTTTT

J: TRBJ2-3
D: TRBD2
V: TRBV7-6
size: few
CDR3: CASSISGIVTDTQYF
DNA: TGTGCCAGCAGCATTAGCGGGATCGTCACAGATACGCAGTATTTT

J: TRBJ1-5
D: -
V: TRBV19
size: -
CDR3: CASSYREVQPQHF
DNA: TGTGCCAGTAGTTACAGGGAGGTGCAGCCCCAGCATTTT

J: TRBJ2-1
D: TRBD2
V: TRBV6-5
size: -
CDR3: CASRWTSTYNEQFF
DNA: TGTGCCAGCAGGTGGACTAGCACTTACAATGAGCAGTTCTTC

J: TRBJ1-1
D: -
V: TRBV6-5
size: -
CDR3: CASSYSRERNTEAFF
DNA: TGTGCCAGCAGTTACTCGAGAGAGAGGAACACTGAAGCTTTCTTT

J: TRBJ1-5
D: TRBD1
V: TRBV7-2
size: -
CDR3: CASSLRDRNQPQHF
DNA: TGTGCCAGCAGCCTCCGGGACAGAAATCAGCCCCAGCATTTT

J: TRBJ2-7
D: TRBD2
V: TRBV5-3
size: -
CDR3: CARSPSGDSYEQYF
DNA: TGTGCCAGAAGCCCAAGCGGGGATTCCTACGAGCAGTACTTC

J: TRBJ1-5
D: -
V: TRBV10-3
size: -
CDR3: CAISHKSNQPQHF
DNA: TGTGCCATCAGTCACAAAAGCAATCAGCCCCAGCATTTT

J: TRBJ1-1
D: -
V: TRBV11-2
size: -
CDR3: CASSWTITGSTEAFF
DNA: TGTGCCAGCAGCTGGACCATTACAGGGTCTACTGAAGCTTTCTTT

J: TRBJ2-1
D: -
V: TRBV6-5
size: -
CDR3: CASSYTRTLYNEQFF
DNA: TGTGCCAGCAGTTACACCCGAACTCTCTACAATGAGCAGTTCTTC

J: TRBJ1-6
D: -
V: TRBV7-9
size: few
CDR3: CASSLAQTLSSPLHF
DNA: TGTGCCAGCAGCTTAGCACAGACTCTAAGTTCACCCCTCCACTTT

J: TRBJ2-2
D: -
V: TRBV9
size: -
CDR3: CASSVNQGIGELFF
DNA: TGTGCCAGCAGCGTAAATCAGGGGATCGGGGAGCTGTTTTTT